Following are 21 T cell receptor beta chains from one sample sequenced in a study of T cell responses to AZD1222 COVID-19 vaccine. Here immunoSEQ multiplex PCR was the method, and the copy in TCRdb shows in-frame clones only, minus some. The sample lists around 160,000 clones; roughly 88% were seen once. This material consisted of peripheral blood, taken on day 0 of AZD1222 vaccination. These receptor sequences come from an adult in good health.

As concerns this clone: This same CDR3 is encoded by further DNA sequences in the sample. This rearrangement joins TRBV18 to TRBJ1-1, with D perhaps matching TRBD1 (5 bases). Germline CDR1 is KGHSH and CDR2 is LQKENI. Trimming stripped 5 bases from V and 1 base from J, with 8 bases between. This CDR3 comprises 13 residues. The CDR3 here is CASSRTGNTEAFF. The CDR3 nucleotides read TGTGCCAGCTCAAGAACAGGGAACACTGAAGCTTTCTTT.

This clone was counted a few times. The chain is built from TRBV6-5 and TRBJ2-2; D uncertain. The CDR3 sequence is 12 residues long. V lost 6 bases and J lost 4, with 6 bases in between. In germline, CDR1 is MNHEY, CDR2 SVGAGI. The CDR3 region is CASSDLTGELFF. CDR3 coding DNA: TGTGCCAGCAGCGACCTCACCGGGGAGCTGTTTTTT.

The chain uses TRBV4-3 and TRBJ1-2; the D is unclear. V lost 3 bases and J 5 bases, leaving 7 bases between the germline ends. This CDR3 contains 12 residues. Germline-derived CDR1 and CDR2 are LGHNA and YSLEER. CDR3 in amino acids: CASSQEYYGYTF. CDR3 sequence (DNA): TGCGCCAGCAGCCAGGAGTATTATGGCTACACCTTC.

The chain couples TRBV7-3 to TRBJ1-3, with 8 bases that match TRBD1. The germline gives CDR1 SGHTA, CDR2 FQGTGA. CDR3 length: 18 residues. Trimming cost V 2 bases and J 0 bases; bases outside gene matches: 9. CDR3 DNA sequence: TGTGCCAGCAGCTTATCCCCCCTCGGGACAGGCTCTGGAAACACCATATATTTT. The encoded protein is CASSLSPLGTGSGNTIYF.

The V and J genes are TRBV4-2 and TRBJ2-3; weak D call: TRBD2 (6 bases). The V and J ends lost 0 bases and 1 base respectively, with 8 bases between them. The CDR3 has 15 residues. The germline V gene has CDR1 LGHNA and CDR2 YNFKEQ. The CDR3 coding sequence is TGTGCCAGCAGCCAAGATTCGGGGGGCACAGATACGCAGTATTTT. The encoded protein is CASSQDSGGTDTQYF.

The chain recombines TRBV6-5 with TRBJ1-5; D call uncertain. CDR3 length equals 15 residues. V lost 4 bases to trimming and J lost 2 bases, with 12 bases between them. The germline V gene encodes CDR1 MNHEY and CDR2 SVGAGI. CDR3 sequence (DNA): TGTGCCAGCAGTTTCGGTCCACGGGGCAATCAGCCCCAGCATTTT. As protein: CASSFGPRGNQPQHF.

This clone has just one count. V and J are TRBV5-6 and TRBJ1-3, with D hard to call. The CDR3 covers 17 residues. The V gene's germline CDR1 is SGHDT and CDR2 YYEEEE. Between the trimmed V and J ends, which lost 0 bases and 0 bases, there was a span of 13 bases. The CDR3 DNA is TGTGCCAGCAGCTTGGTCCAAGGCACCACCTCTGGAAACACCATATATTTT. Translated: CASSLVQGTTSGNTIYF. Combining the CDR3 with reference TRBV5-6 and TRBJ1-3 gives the whole variable domain DAGVTQSPTHLIKTRGQQVTLRCSPKSGHDTVSWYQQALGQGPQFIFQYYEEEERQRGNFPDRFSGHQFPNYSSELNVNALLLGDSALYLCASSLVQGTTSGNTIYFGEGSWLTVV.

This chain connects TRBV4-3 to TRBJ1-2, with D maybe TRBD1 (5 bases). Germline CDR1 LGHNA, CDR2 YSLEER. The CDR3 covers 19 residues. V lost 4 bases and J lost 0, with 24 bases in between. The CDR3 reads CASSRNSRRGLPTNYGYTF. DNA of the CDR3: TGCGCCAGCAGCCGAAACAGTAGGAGGGGCCTGCCTACTAACTATGGCTACACCTTC.

The gene calls are TRBV4-2 and TRBJ2-2; 7 bases line up with TRBD2. V lost 6 bases to trimming and J lost 0 bases; unmatched junction nucleotides: 10. This CDR3 comprises 17 residues. The V gene's germline CDR1 is LGHNA and CDR2 YNFKEQ. The CDR3 DNA follows: TGTGCCAGCAGAGCGCGGGGGTCTCCTGCGAACACCGGGGAGCTGTTTTTT. It yields the protein CASRARGSPANTGELFF.

This rearrangement joins TRBV29-1 to TRBJ1-2; D is undetermined. Trimming cost V 6 bases and J 9 bases, with 8 bases left between them. The CDR3 is made up of 9 amino acids. Germline lookup yields CDR1 SQVTM and CDR2 ANQGSEA. The CDR3 region is CSVSPSYTF. CDR3 in DNA: TGCAGCGTCAGCCCCAGCTACACCTTC.

The gene calls are TRBV30 and TRBJ1-4; tentative D call: TRBD1 (6 bases). The CDR3 extends over 14 amino acids. Looked up from germline, CDR1 is GTSNPN and CDR2 is SVGIG (reference sequence). Trimming removed 4 bases at V and 0 bases at J, with 9 bases between. CDR3 DNA: TGTGCCTGGACCCGGACAGCAACTAATGAAAAACTGTTTTTT. It is translated as CAWTRTATNEKLFF.

This chain links TRBV29-1 with TRBJ1-5; 7 nucleotides match TRBD1. V lost 5 bases to trimming and J lost 4 bases; unmatched junction nucleotides: 5. CDR1 SQVTM and CDR2 ANQGSEA come from the germline V gene. The CDR3 is 13 residues long. This CDR3 is CSVSDRANQPQHF. The CDR3 DNA reads as TGCAGCGTTTCCGACAGGGCAAATCAGCCCCAGCATTTT.

This sequence joins TRBV19 and TRBJ1-2, with D uncertain. CDR1 is LNHDA and CDR2 is SQIVND in the germline V gene (reference sequence). The CDR3 is made up of 13 amino acids. Trimming shortened V by 3 bases and J by 8 bases, and 13 bases separated the two germline ends. The CDR3 is CASSIQSLAGYTF. CDR3 DNA sequence: TGTGCCAGTAGTATTCAATCTCTTGCGGGCTACACCTTC.

The chain recombines TRBV2 with TRBJ1-2, with a possible D match to TRBD1 (5 bases). The CDR3 length is 12 residues. Between the trimmed V and J ends, which lost 6 bases and 10 bases, there was a span of 15 bases. Germline V CDR1 and CDR2: SNHLY, FYNNEI. CDR3 in DNA: TGTGCCAGCAGAACAGGCGCCGGAGTCTACACCTTC. Residues: CASRTGAGVYTF.

This chain connects TRBV2 to TRBJ1-4, with 8 bases identical to TRBD1. V was clipped by 4 bases and J by 4 bases; unmatched bases: 5. Germline V gives CDR1 SNHLY, CDR2 FYNNEI. The CDR3 length is 15 residues. The CDR3 sequence: CASSGTGRDNEKLFF. CDR3 nucleotide sequence: TGTGCCAGCAGTGGGACAGGGCGTGATAATGAAAAACTGTTTTTT.

The J gene is TRBJ1-1, the V gene TRBV4-3; 8 positions match TRBD1. The J segment lost 5 bases and the V segment lost 3 bases, leaving 2 bases of the junction unmatched. This CDR3 has 13 residues. Germline lookup yields CDR1 LGHNA and CDR2 YSLEER. CDR3 nucleotide sequence: TGCGCCAGCAGCCAGGACAGGGAGACTGAAGCTTTCTTT. Encoded protein: CASSQDRETEAFF.

This chain joins TRBV9 and TRBJ1-1, with D uncertain. Trimming removed 3 bases from V and 5 bases from J, with 14 bases in between. The CDR3 length is 14 residues. The germline CDR1 and CDR2 sequences are SGDLS and YYNGEE. The CDR3 coding sequence is TGTGCCAGCAGCGCCGCTAAGGGCGTAACTGAAGCTTTCTTT. It encodes CASSAAKGVTEAFF.

The chain uses TRBV3-1 (or the pseudogene TRBV3-2) and TRBJ1-5; D call uncertain. The CDR3 has 16 amino acids. Germline V gene sequence: CDR1 LGHDT, CDR2 YNNKEL (reference sequence). The V end was cut by 0 bases, the J end by 2 bases, with 11 bases between. As DNA, the CDR3 is TGTGCCAGCAGCCAAGATCTCCAGGCGGGCAATCAGCCCCAGCATTTT. Protein sequence: CASSQDLQAGNQPQHF.

This clone was counted once. V and J are TRBV27 and TRBJ2-3; 8 bases map to TRBD2. V lost 2 bases, J lost 8 bases, and 9 bases stayed unmatched. CDR1 and CDR2 from the germline V gene are MNHEY and SMNVEV (reference sequence). This CDR3 is built from 15 residues. The CDR3 nucleotides are TGTGCCAGCAGTTTAGGGACTAGGAGTCTAGCTACGCAGTATTTT. Translated: CASSLGTRSLATQYF.

V gene TRBV11-3 combines with J gene TRBJ1-1; D not certain. V lost 5 bases and J 1 base, leaving 17 bases between the germline ends. The CDR3 is made up of 16 amino acids. Germline CDR1 SGHNT, CDR2 YENEEA. Written as DNA, the CDR3 is TGTGCCAGCAGCCTCGGCGCCTGGCAGCCGAACACTGAAGCTTTCTTT. Translating it yields CASSLGAWQPNTEAFF.

The V gene is TRBV7-2, the J gene TRBJ1-4; no definite D call. The CDR3 covers 15 residues. Germline CDR1 and CDR2: SGHTA and FQGNSA. The V end was cut by 2 bases, the J end by 1 base, with 8 bases between. CDR3 region: CASSLYRQTNEKLFF. CDR3 nucleotide sequence: TGTGCCAGCAGCTTATATCGACAAACTAATGAAAAACTGTTTTTT.